A few counts support the clone carrying this TCR beta chain. The CDR3 contains 16 residues. V was shortened by 2 bases and J by 1 base, with 13 bases between the two germline ends. Germline V gene data show CDR1 as SGHTA and CDR2 as FQGNSA. This sample was taken from a study of blood T cells in healthy people across ages. It was with a sample-barcoded 5' primer and a J-beta primer mix that a second PCR of roughly 7 to 12 cycles was run. TCRdb independently ran MiXCR on the 5' RACE reads; one entry per CDR3 protein. The table lists approximately 1,000,000 distinct CDR3 sequences, 40% to 50% of them singletons, with approximately 19% in the top ten.

The chain uses TRBV7-2 and TRBJ2-3; TRBD2 is a possible D gene (6 bases). Input material: blood. This TCR was sampled from a woman aged 60 to 75 in good health. The CDR3 region is CASSLYGASGTDTQYF. The DNA of the CDR3 is TGTGCCAGCAGCTTATATGGGGCTAGCGGCACAGATACGCAGTATTTT. Drawing the rest from reference TRBV7-2 and TRBJ2-3, the complete variable domain is GAGVSQSPSNKVTEKGKDVELRCDPISGHTALYWYRQSLGQGLEFLIYFQGNSAPDKSGLPSDRFSAERTGGSVSTLTIQRTQQEDSAVYLCASSLYGASGTDTQYFGPGTRLTVL.